The next 9 T cell receptor beta chains were all read from a single sample in a study of T-cell reconstitution after alpha-beta-depleted transplantation in children. The authors prepared the TCRbeta library with unique molecular identifiers. TCRdb re-derived calls from the PCR reads in MiXCR, one entry per CDR3 protein. The sample consists of hundreds of thousands of distinct CDR3 sequences, under 12% of them appearing once. This specimen consisted of PBMCs from the stem cell graft donor, obtained from the stem cell graft. All receptors derive from a human donor who donated a stem cell graft to a child with acute myeloid leukemia.

This clonotype came up a few times. The chain combines TRBV30 with TRBJ2-1, with D perhaps matching TRBD2 (7 bases). The V gene lost 2 bases and the J gene lost 0 bases, with 17 bases spanning the gap. Looked up from germline, CDR1 is GTSNPN and CDR2 is SVGIG (reference sequence). This CDR3 has 17 amino acids. CDR3 protein: CAWSRGRVAGSYNEQFF. As DNA, the CDR3 is TGTGCCTGGAGTAGGGGGAGGGTAGCGGGCTCCTACAATGAGCAGTTCTTC.

This clonotype came up a few times. The CDR3 DNA sequence: TGTGCCAGCAGCTGGGAGACAGGAATGAACACTGAAGCTTTCTTT. Amino acids: CASSWETGMNTEAFF. The chain carries TRBV7-9 and TRBJ1-1; tentatively, D is TRBD1 (6 bases). Germline V gene sequence: CDR1 SEHNR, CDR2 FQNEAQ (reference sequence). Trimming shortened V by 4 bases and J by 0 bases, and 12 bases separated the two germline ends. This CDR3 has 15 amino acids.

This clonotype occurred a few times. V usage is TRBV11-3 and J usage is TRBJ2-3; D possibly corresponds to TRBD2 (6 bases). The CDR3 covers 14 residues. V shed 2 bases and J shed 4 bases, with 10 bases lying between them. Germline CDR1 and CDR2: SGHNT and YENEEA. In DNA form, the CDR3 reads TGTGCCAGCAGCTTAACAGCGGGCTCAGATACGCAGTATTTT. Translating gives CASSLTAGSDTQYF. Full variable domain (remainder filled in from reference TRBV11-3 and TRBJ2-3): EAGVVQSPRYKIIEKKQPVAFWCNPISGHNTLYWYLQNLGQGPELLIRYENEEAVDDSQLPKDRFSAERLKGVDSTLKIQPAELGDSAVYLCASSLTAGSDTQYFGPGTRLTVL.

This clonotype was seen only a few times. The V call is TRBV29-1, the J call TRBJ2-3; D possibly corresponds to TRBD1 (5 bases). CDR3 length equals 14 residues. The ends were cut back, 4 bases at V and 0 bases at J, with 11 bases in the middle. Looked up from germline, CDR1 is SQVTM and CDR2 is ANQGSEA. For the CDR3, the DNA is TGCAGCGTTGGGCGACAGACTAGCACAGATACGCAGTATTTT. Its protein product is CSVGRQTSTDTQYF.

The V gene is TRBV27, the J gene TRBJ1-5; no clear D gene. V gave up 3 bases and J gave up 4 bases, with 13 bases separating them. The CDR3 is made up of 15 amino acids. CDR1 MNHEY and CDR2 SMNVEV come from the germline V gene (reference sequence). CDR3 in amino acids: CASSLSSYLNQPQHF. CDR3 DNA sequence: TGTGCCAGCAGTTTGAGCAGCTATCTTAATCAGCCCCAGCATTTT.

The table lists this clonotype with a few counts. The rearrangement links TRBV4-3 to TRBJ2-5, with a possible D match to TRBD2 (6 bases). The V end was cut by 0 bases, the J end by 2 bases, with 16 bases between. Germline CDR1 and CDR2: LGHNA and YSLEER. The CDR3 consists of 17 residues. For the CDR3, the DNA is TGCGCCAGCAGCCAAGACTCTTCAGCGGAGGGACAAGAGACCCAGTACTTC. Encoded protein: CASSQDSSAEGQETQYF.

A few counts support this clonotype. V usage is TRBV9 and J usage is TRBJ2-7; TRBD2 agrees at 9 bases. This CDR3 comprises 15 residues. Unmatched junction bases numbered 4, after V lost 0 bases and J lost 3 bases. Germline loops: CDR1 SGDLS, CDR2 YYNGEE. This CDR3 is CASSVEAGGGYEQYF. In DNA, the CDR3 is TGTGCCAGCAGCGTAGAGGCGGGAGGGGGCTACGAGCAGTACTTC.

This clonotype occurred many times. The chain couples TRBV28 to TRBJ2-7; TRBD1 is a possible D gene (5 bases). The CDR3 has 14 residues. Germline V gene sequence: CDR1 MDHEN, CDR2 SYDVKM. Trimming shortened V by 3 bases and J by 5 bases, and 14 bases separated the two germline ends. The CDR3 DNA follows: TGTGCCAGCAGTTTCCAAGGGGCTCAGAACGAGCAGTACTTC. Residues: CASSFQGAQNEQYF.

This clonotype was found many times. The V call is TRBV5-1, the J call TRBJ1-4; no clear D. This CDR3 spans 13 amino acids. Deletions cut 3 bases from V and 5 bases from J, with 8 bases between. In germline, CDR1 is SGHRS, CDR2 YFSETQ. The CDR3 region is CASSSGLNEKLFF. The CDR3 nucleotides read TGCGCCAGCAGCTCAGGACTGAATGAAAAACTGTTTTTT.